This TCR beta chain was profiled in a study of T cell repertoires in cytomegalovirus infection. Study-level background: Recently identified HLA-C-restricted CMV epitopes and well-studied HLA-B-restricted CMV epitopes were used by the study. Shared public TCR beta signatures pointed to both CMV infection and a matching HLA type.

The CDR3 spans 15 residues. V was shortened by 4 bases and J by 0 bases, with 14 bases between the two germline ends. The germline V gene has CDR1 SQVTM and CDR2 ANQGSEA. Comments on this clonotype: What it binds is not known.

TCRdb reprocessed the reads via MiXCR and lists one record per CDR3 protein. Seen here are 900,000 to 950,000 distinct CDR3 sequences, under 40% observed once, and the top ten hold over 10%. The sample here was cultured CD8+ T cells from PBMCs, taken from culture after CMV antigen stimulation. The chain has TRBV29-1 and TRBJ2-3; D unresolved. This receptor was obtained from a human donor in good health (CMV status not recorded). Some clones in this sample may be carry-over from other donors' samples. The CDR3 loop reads CSVGARAASTDTQYF. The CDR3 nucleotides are TGCAGCGTTGGGGCTAGGGCTGCTAGCACAGATACGCAGTATTTT.